Listed below are T cell receptor beta chains from one sample, sequenced in a study of blood T cell repertoires in COVID-19. Assay: immunoSEQ multiplex PCR; the TCRdb copy retains only in-frame clones and omits some. The sample holds hundreds of thousands of clones; around 85% are singletons and the top ten take 3.5% to 4%. Sequenced sample: PBMCs or T cells enriched from blood (not recorded which). These receptors came from a woman between 40 and 55 years old with acute COVID-19. Both conserved end residues are part of each CDR3. The D gene is left open where the match is weak. Size is omitted from some rows. Given values are once, few, many or a class for expanded clones.

TRBV18	TRBJ2-1	TRBD2	NA	CASSPGLAGLSSYNEQFF	TGTGCCAGCTCACCGGGACTAGCGGGGTTGAGCTCCTACAATGAGCAGTTCTTC
TRBV2	TRBJ2-3	TRBD1	NA	CASSGTGVRGAQYF	TGTGCCAGCTCCGGGACAGGCGTAAGGGGGGCGCAGTATTTT
TRBV7-8	TRBJ2-2	NA	NA	CASSPRRGTNTGELFF	TGTGCCAGCAGCCCTCGTCGGGGGACTAACACCGGGGAGCTGTTTTTT
TRBV5-4	TRBJ1-5	NA	NA	CASSLGVRGTNQPQHF	TGTGCCAGCAGCTTGGGTGTTCGGGGAACCAATCAGCCCCAGCATTTT
TRBV6-5	TRBJ1-1	NA	NA	CASSYEGRSTEAFF	TGTGCCAGCAGTTACGAGGGTCGGTCCACTGAAGCTTTCTTT
TRBV24-1	TRBJ1-2	TRBD1	few	CATSDTIGTGQYGYTF	TGTGCCACCAGTGATACAATTGGGACAGGGCAGTATGGCTACACCTTC
TRBV6-2/TRBV6-3	TRBJ2-1	NA	NA	CASSEGFEQFF	TGTGCCAGCAGCGAGGGTTTTGAGCAGTTCTTC
TRBV24-1	TRBJ2-5	NA	once	CATSEPGGETQYF	TGTGCCACCAGTGAACCAGGGGGGGAGACCCAGTACTTC
TRBV12-2	TRBJ2-7	NA	NA	CASRPWDERVASYEQYF	TGTGCAAGTCGCCCGTGGGACGAGCGGGTGGCCTCCTACGAGCAGTACTTC
TRBV11-3	TRBJ2-5	NA	NA	CASSFRSSAPETQYF	TGTGCCAGCAGCTTCCGGTCTAGCGCCCCAGAGACCCAGTACTTC
TRBV28	TRBJ2-2	TRBD1	NA	CASQGAGNTGELFF	TGTGCCAGCCAGGGGGCGGGGAACACCGGGGAGCTGTTTTTT
TRBV7-2	TRBJ2-3	TRBD2	NA	CASSYSGGRESDTQYF	TGTGCCAGCAGCTACTCCGGCGGGAGGGAATCAGATACGCAGTATTTT
TRBV28	TRBJ2-7	TRBD1	NA	CASSSGTVSYEQYF	TGTGCCAGCAGTTCCGGGACAGTGTCCTACGAGCAGTACTTC
TRBV5-6	TRBJ1-2	TRBD1	once	CASSLEGTGFYGYTF	TGTGCCAGCAGCTTGGAAGGGACAGGGTTCTATGGCTACACCTTC
TRBV10-3	TRBJ1-1	NA	NA	CAINGNEGSVTEAFF	TGTGCCATCAACGGTAATGAGGGCTCCGTCACTGAAGCTTTCTTT
TRBV21-1	TRBJ2-2	NA	many	CASSKGAPTGGTGELFF	TGTGCCAGCAGCAAGGGCGCACCGACAGGGGGGACCGGGGAGCTGTTTTTT
TRBV12-3/TRBV12-4	TRBJ1-2	NA	NA	CASSPLMGGANTF	TGTGCCAGCAGTCCCCTTATGGGGGGGGCAAACACCTTC
TRBV28	TRBJ1-1	NA	NA	CASSLGGMNTEAFF	TGTGCCAGCAGTTTAGGCGGGATGAACACTGAAGCTTTCTTT
TRBV5-1	TRBJ1-5	NA	NA	CASSLGPLEPQHF	TGCGCCAGCAGCTTGGGGCCCCTGGAGCCCCAGCATTTT
TRBV19	TRBJ1-2	TRBD1	NA	CASSMEALQGDGYTF	TGTGCCAGTAGTATGGAGGCCCTACAGGGGGATGGCTACACCTTC
TRBV23-1	TRBJ1-1	NA	NA	CASSQCDRTREDTEAFF	TGCGCCAGCAGTCAATGTGATAGGACCAGGGAGGACACTGAAGCTTTCTTT
TRBV27	TRBJ1-5	NA	NA	CASSLILGNQPQHF	TGTGCCAGCAGTCTCATCCTCGGGAATCAGCCCCAGCATTTT
TRBV3-1/TRBV3-2	TRBJ2-4	NA	NA	CASSPLLTNIQYF	TGTGCCAGCAGCCCTCTACTAACAAACATTCAGTACTTC
TRBV28	TRBJ2-2	NA	NA	CASGSPPRAGELFF	TGTGCCAGCGGTAGCCCCCCCCGGGCCGGGGAGCTGTTTTTT
TRBV6-6	TRBJ2-3	NA	NA	CASSYPPGITQYF	TGTGCCAGCAGTTACCCCCCCGGGATTACGCAGTATTTT
TRBV4-2	TRBJ2-7	NA	NA	CASSESSGVSYEQYF	TGTGCCAGCAGCGAAAGTAGCGGCGTCTCCTACGAGCAGTACTTC
TRBV3-1/TRBV3-2	TRBJ1-5	NA	NA	CASSPRAHNQPQHF	TGTGCCAGCAGCCCCAGGGCCCACAATCAGCCCCAGCATTTT
TRBV7-3	TRBJ1-1	NA	once	CASSEPRQEAFF	TGTGCCAGCAGCGAACCCCGACAGGAAGCTTTCTTT
TRBV7-6	TRBJ2-1	NA	NA	CASSLAPRSSYNEQFF	TGTGCCAGCAGCTTAGCCCCCCGGAGCTCCTACAATGAGCAGTTCTTC